This TCR beta chain came from a study of blood T cell repertoires in COVID-19. This CDR3 is 14 amino acids long. The junction had 6 bases not matched to a gene; V was cut back by 4 bases and J by 3 bases. Germline CDR1 MGHRA, CDR2 YSYEKL. Clones were sequenced by immunoSEQ multiplex PCR, and TCRdb holds only the in-frame ones, with some missing. This table has approximately 230,000 clones, about nine tenths appearing once. The chain carries TRBV4-1 and TRBJ2-7; 7 nucleotides align to TRBD2. The sample consisted of peripheral blood. This sequence was found in a young man who had recovered from COVID-19. The CDR3 region has the DNA TGCGCCAGCAGCCGGGCTAGCGGAATCTACGAGCAGTACTTC. This encodes CASSRASGIYEQYF.